Sequencing of this TCR beta chain was carried out in a study of blood T cell repertoires in COVID-19. About the research overall: Both acute and convalescent COVID-19 samples were obtained from the United States, Italy and Spain. T cells, B-cell-depleted T cells, or PBMCs provided the cDNA or gDNA that served as material.

The germline V gene encodes CDR1 MNHEY and CDR2 SVGEGT. The CDR3 loop spans 15 amino acids. The V end lost 1 base, the J end lost 3 bases, and 10 bases lay between the germline ends. Original methodology: Scientists estimated how many nucleated cells there were by amplifying reference gene primers. Here immunoSEQ multiplex PCR was the method, and the copy in TCRdb shows in-frame clones only, minus some. V and J calls and clone size are copied from that table; D and trimming were computed from the DNA. The repertoire consists of almost 500,000 clones, with approximately 90% occurring once and the leading ten covering approximately 8%. Participants were placed into cohorts based on the clinical history they reported.

Material: PBMCs or T cells enriched from blood (not recorded which). V is TRBV6-2 or TRBV6-3 and J is TRBJ1-5, with D tentatively TRBD1 (6 bases). The clonotype originates from a woman aged 60-70 years who had recovered from COVID-19. The CDR3 is CASSYFRGLNQPQHF. DNA of the CDR3: TGTGCCAGCAGTTACTTCAGGGGCCTCAATCAGCCCCAGCATTTT.